The next 11 T cell receptor beta chains were all read from a single sample in a study of control samples from healthy donors and cancer patients (dated by TCRdb to the early 2020s). Libraries were made using the immunoSEQ multiplex PCR assay. TCRdb took over this immuneACCESS table, retaining in-frame rearrangements with V and J assigned. Such tables are incomplete; in checked studies, under half of the missing clones stem from an unresolved V gene, and the remainder is unexplained. Across this sample there are over 150,000 clones, with roughly 94% seen only once. Jointly, the top ten make up about 5% of the sample. Sequenced input: blood. The origin of the receptors is a man aged 35 to 55 in good health.

The chain carries TRBV9 and TRBJ1-1; tentatively, D is TRBD1 (5 bases). Deletions cut 3 bases from V and 5 bases from J, with 11 bases between. There are 13 residues in the CDR3. Germline V gene data show CDR1 as SGDLS and CDR2 as YYNGEE. DNA of the CDR3: TGTGCCAGCAGCGCCAGACAGAGAACTGAAGCTTTCTTT. Encoded protein: CASSARQRTEAFF.

V is TRBV5-1 and J is TRBJ1-5; TRBD1 agrees at 8 bases. Germline-derived CDR1 and CDR2 are SGHRS and YFSETQ. Trimming removed 3 bases from V and 6 bases from J; junction bases left unmatched: 5. This CDR3 is built from 14 residues. CDR3 DNA: TGCGCCAGCAGCTACGGACAGGGCGGTCAGCCCCAGCATTTT. Encoded protein: CASSYGQGGQPQHF.

The chain recombines TRBV15 with TRBJ1-2; the D is unclear. Germline V gives CDR1 LNHNV, CDR2 YYDKDF (reference sequence). Trimming removed 2 bases at V and 4 bases at J, with 11 bases between. The CDR3 consists of 14 residues. CDR3: CATSRKSTLYGYTF. The CDR3 coding sequence is TGTGCCACCAGCAGAAAATCGACCCTCTATGGCTACACCTTC. Based on the CDR3 plus reference TRBV15 and TRBJ1-2, the full variable domain is DAMVIQNPRYQVTQFGKPVTLSCSQTLNHNVMYWYQQKSSQAPKLLFHYYDKDFNNEADTPDNFQSRRPNTSFCFLDIRSPGLGDTAMYLCATSRKSTLYGYTFGSGTRLTVV.

The chain is built from TRBV3-1 (or the pseudogene TRBV3-2) and TRBJ2-3; D assignment may be TRBD1 or TRBD2 (7 bases each). Germline CDR1 is LGHDT and CDR2 is YNNKEL (reference sequence). The CDR3 length is 16 residues. Trimming pared 6 bases from V and 4 bases from J, leaving 20 bases between. The CDR3, as DNA: TGTGCCAGCAGACTCACGACAGGGCGGGGGTCAGATACGCAGTATTTT. Translation: CASRLTTGRGSDTQYF.

CDR3 sequence reads: CASSSGRWGYTF. The CDR3 DNA sequence: TGTGCCAGCAGTTCGGGACGGTGGGGCTACACCTTC. The chain combines TRBV6-5 with TRBJ1-2, with D possibly matching TRBD1 (5 bases). The V and J ends lost 4 bases and 8 bases respectively, with 11 bases between them. CDR1 is MNHEY and CDR2 is SVGAGI in the germline V gene. The CDR3 runs to 12 residues.

This sequence joins TRBV21-1 and TRBJ1-2; no DNA check was done on the table's D call, TRBD1. TRBV21-1 is a pseudogene. CDR3 length: 14 amino acids. Here the CDR3 reads CASSKRDRLCGYTF. CDR3 nucleotide sequence: TGTGCCAGCAGCAAACGGGACAGACTCTGTGGCTACACCTTC.

This chain joins TRBV28 and TRBJ2-7; a possible D gene is TRBD1 (5 bases). The CDR3 length is 12 residues. Trimming removed 7 bases from V and 3 bases from J, with 10 bases in between. Germline V gene sequence: CDR1 MDHEN, CDR2 SYDVKM. The CDR3 loop is CASKGPNYEQYF. The CDR3 DNA sequence: TGTGCCAGCAAGGGGCCTAACTACGAGCAGTACTTC.

This chain connects TRBV27 to TRBJ1-3; D is possibly TRBD1 (6 bases). The CDR3 is 16 amino acids. The germline V and J ends were trimmed by 6 bases and 1 base, with 16 bases remaining between them. CDR1 and CDR2 (germline): MNHEY, SMNVEV (reference sequence). The CDR3 loop reads CASSLSGVSSGNTIYF. The CDR3 bases are TGTGCCAGCAGCCTCTCAGGGGTTTCGTCTGGAAACACCATATATTTT.

CDR3 bases: TGTGCCAGCAGCCCAGGACTAGCGGGGGGCGCCGGGGAGCTGTTTTTT. It specifies CASSPGLAGGAGELFF. The V and J genes are TRBV9 and TRBJ2-2; 14 bases agree with TRBD2. Trimming at V came to 4 bases and at J to 6 bases, leaving 5 bases not matched to a gene. From germline, CDR1 is SGDLS and CDR2 YYNGEE. The CDR3 is 16 amino acids.

This chain connects TRBV28 to TRBJ1-2; D may be TRBD1 (6 bases). Germline V lookup: CDR1 MDHEN, CDR2 SYDVKM. The CDR3 contains 13 residues. The V end lost 7 bases, the J end lost 5 bases, and 14 bases lay between the germline ends. The CDR3 reads CASTQQGFYGYTF. The DNA of the CDR3 is TGTGCCAGCACCCAACAGGGTTTTTATGGCTACACCTTC.

The rearrangement joins TRBV24-1 to TRBJ2-7, with TRBD1 as a possible D gene (6 bases). The CDR3 spans 13 residues. Germline loops: CDR1 KGHDR, CDR2 SFDVKD. V lost 0 bases, J lost 6 bases, and 8 bases lay in between. The CDR3 DNA reads as TGTGCCACCAGTGATTTGGCAGGGGCCGAGCAGTACTTC. This encodes CATSDLAGAEQYF.